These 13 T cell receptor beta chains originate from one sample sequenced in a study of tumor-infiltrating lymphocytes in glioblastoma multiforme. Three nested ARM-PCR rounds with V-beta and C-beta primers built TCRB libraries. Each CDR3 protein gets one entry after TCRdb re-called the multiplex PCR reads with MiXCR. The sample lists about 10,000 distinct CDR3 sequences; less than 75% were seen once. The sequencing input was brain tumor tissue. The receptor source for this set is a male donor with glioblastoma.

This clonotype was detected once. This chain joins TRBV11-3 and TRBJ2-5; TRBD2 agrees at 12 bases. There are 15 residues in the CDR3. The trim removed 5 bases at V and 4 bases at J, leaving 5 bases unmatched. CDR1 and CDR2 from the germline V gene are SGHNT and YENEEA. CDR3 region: CASSTTSGSGETQYF. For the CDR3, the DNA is TGTGCCAGCAGCACGACTAGCGGGAGTGGAGAGACCCAGTACTTC.

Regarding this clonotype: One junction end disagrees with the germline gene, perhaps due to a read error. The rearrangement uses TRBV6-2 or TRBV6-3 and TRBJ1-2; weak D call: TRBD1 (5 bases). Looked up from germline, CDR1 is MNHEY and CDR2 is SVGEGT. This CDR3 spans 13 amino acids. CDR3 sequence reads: CASSRDGEYDYTF. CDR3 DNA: TGTGCCAGCAGTAGGGACGGCGAATATGACTACACCTTC.

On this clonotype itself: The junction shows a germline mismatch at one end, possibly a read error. The CDR3 sequence: CNARGLGLAEEPQYF. DNA of the CDR3: TGCAATGCTAGAGGTTTGGGACTAGCGGAAGAGCCCCAGTACTTC. This sequence joins TRBV20-1 and TRBJ2-5; TRBD2 matches 11 bases. The CDR3 totals 15 residues. Per germline, CDR1 DFQATT and CDR2 SNEGSKA (reference sequence).

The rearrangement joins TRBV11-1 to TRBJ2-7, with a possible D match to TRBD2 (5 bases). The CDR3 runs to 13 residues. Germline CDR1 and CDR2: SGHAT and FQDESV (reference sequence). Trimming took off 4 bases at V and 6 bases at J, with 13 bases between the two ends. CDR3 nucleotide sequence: TGTGCCAGCAGCTACGGGGTGGACTCCGAGCAGTACTTC. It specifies CASSYGVDSEQYF.

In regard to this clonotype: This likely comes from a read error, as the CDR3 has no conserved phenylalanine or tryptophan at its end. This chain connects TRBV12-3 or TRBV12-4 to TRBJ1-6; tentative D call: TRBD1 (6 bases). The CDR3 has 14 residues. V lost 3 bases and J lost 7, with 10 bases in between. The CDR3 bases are TGTGCCAGCAGTTTTCAGGGGCAGAATTCACCCCTCCACATT. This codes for CASSFQGQNSPLHI.

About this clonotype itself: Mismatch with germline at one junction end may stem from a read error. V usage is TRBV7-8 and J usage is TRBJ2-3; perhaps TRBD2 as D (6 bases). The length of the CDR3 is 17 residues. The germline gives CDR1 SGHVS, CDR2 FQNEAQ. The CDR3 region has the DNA TGTGCCAACAGCCCGAGACTAGTGGTAGAAGGAACAGATACACAGTATTTT. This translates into CANSPRLVVEGTDTQYF.

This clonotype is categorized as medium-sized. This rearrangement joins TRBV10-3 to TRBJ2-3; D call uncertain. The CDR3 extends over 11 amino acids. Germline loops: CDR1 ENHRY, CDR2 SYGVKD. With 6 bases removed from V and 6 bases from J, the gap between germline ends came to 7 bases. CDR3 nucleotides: TGTGCCATCAGCTCGGCGGATACGCAGTATTTT. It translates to CAISSADTQYF.

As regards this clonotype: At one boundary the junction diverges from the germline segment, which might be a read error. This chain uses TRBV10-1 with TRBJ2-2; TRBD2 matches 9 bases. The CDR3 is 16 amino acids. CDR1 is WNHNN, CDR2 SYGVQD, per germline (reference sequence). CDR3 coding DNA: TGCGCCAGCAGTGAAACGGCTAGCGGGAAGGCCGGGGAGCTATTTTTT. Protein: CASSETASGKAGELFF.

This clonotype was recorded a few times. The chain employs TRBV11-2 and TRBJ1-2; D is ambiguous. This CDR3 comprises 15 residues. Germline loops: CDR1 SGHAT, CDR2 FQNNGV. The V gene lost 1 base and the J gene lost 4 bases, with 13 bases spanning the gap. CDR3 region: CASSLGILGSYGYTF. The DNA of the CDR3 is TGTGCCAGCAGCTTAGGAATCCTGGGAAGCTATGGCTACACCTTC.

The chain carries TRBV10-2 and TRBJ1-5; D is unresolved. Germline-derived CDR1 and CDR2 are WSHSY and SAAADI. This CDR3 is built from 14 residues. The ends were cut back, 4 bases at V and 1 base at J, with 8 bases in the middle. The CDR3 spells CASSVPGSNQPQHF. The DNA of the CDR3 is TGCGCCAGCAGTGTTCCGGGGAGCAATCAGCCCCAGCATTTT.

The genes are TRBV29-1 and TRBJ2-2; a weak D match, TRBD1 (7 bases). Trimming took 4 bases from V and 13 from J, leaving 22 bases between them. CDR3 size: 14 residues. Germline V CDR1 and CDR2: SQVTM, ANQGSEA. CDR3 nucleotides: TGCAGCGTTGCGAGTCCAGGGGGGACCTGGGTGCTGTTTTTT. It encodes CSVASPGGTWVLFF.

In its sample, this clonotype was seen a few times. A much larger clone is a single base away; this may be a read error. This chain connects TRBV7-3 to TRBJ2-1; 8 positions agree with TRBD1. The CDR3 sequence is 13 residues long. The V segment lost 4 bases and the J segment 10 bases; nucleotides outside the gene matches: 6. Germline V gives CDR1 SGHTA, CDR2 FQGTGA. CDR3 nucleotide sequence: TGTGCCAGCAGCTCCGCTAGACAGGGGGAGCAGTTCTTC. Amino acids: CASSSARQGEQFF.

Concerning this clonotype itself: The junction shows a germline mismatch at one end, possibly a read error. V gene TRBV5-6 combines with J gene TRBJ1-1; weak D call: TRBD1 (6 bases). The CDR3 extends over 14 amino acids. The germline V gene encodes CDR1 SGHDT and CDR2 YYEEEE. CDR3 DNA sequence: TGTGCCAGCAGCTGGGGCCCAGGGGACATTGAAGCGTTCTTT. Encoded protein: CASSWGPGDIEAFF.